This T cell receptor (beta chain) was documented in a study of prognosis after radiotherapy for stage I lung cancer (dated by TCRdb to the early 2020s). For the wider study: Around 19 stage I NSCLC patients were enrolled in Nanjing, China, between early 2018 and early 2019. There were 15 or so patients with newly diagnosed primary stage I lung tumors and a handful of patients with oligometastatic NSCLC after surgical resection of the primary tumor. All patients were regarded as medically inoperable, because of comorbidities in approximately twelve patients and refusal of surgery in roughly 7 patients. The cohort was made up of about a dozen men and more than five women, with a median age of roughly 74 years and an age range of roughly 50 to 84 years. About twelve patients had adenocarcinoma and six or seven had squamous cell carcinoma as the tumor histology. SBRT was given in 3 to 5 fractions with a biologically effective dose of at least 100 Gy, using image-guided IMRT or VMAT. Concurrent therapy was not administered to any patient alongside SBRT. After SBRT, distant metastases developed in four of the 19 patients at a median of 7 months, while the remaining 15 patients had no significant progression. The study profiled peripheral blood TCR beta repertoires from stage I NSCLC patients before and after stereotactic body radiotherapy and related them to distant failure. A total of 40 or so blood samples from roughly 20 patients were sequenced, with one sample obtained before and one obtained after SBRT for each patient.

Two rounds of multiplex PCR on genomic DNA were used to amplify the TCR beta CDR3 region. In the first round of PCR, primers specific to each TRBV and TRBJ gene were used, and the primer sequences are filed in Chinese patent CN105087789A. The second PCR round used universal primers. The Roche High Pure PCR Template Preparation Kit was used to extract genomic DNA from the frozen PBMCs. Libraries were sequenced paired-end with 151 bp reads on an Illumina HiSeq 3000. On the study's bioinformatics: Raw reads lacking the multiplex PCR primer sequences were removed with CutAdapt. High-quality paired reads were merged into contigs with PEAR. By aligning each contig to reference sequences, MiXCR assigned the TRB V, D and J gene segments to that contig. CDR3 sequences were clustered by base quality and sequence similarity to remove sequencing errors. Diversity was calculated as Shannon entropy divided by the natural log of the number of productive TCR sequences. One minus Shannon entropy divided by the natural log of the number of unique clonotypes was used as the definition of clonality. Using the Youden index from ROC curves, the researchers picked the repertoire-metric cut-offs for progression-free survival, and all analyses were carried out in R 3.5.3. TCRdb reworked the public reads: Q25 trimming with fastp, MiXCR clone assembly, productive beta chains retained. CDR3 protein sequences are deduplicated, and each keeps its most common genes and DNA. V and J calls and clone size were set by TCRdb, not the authors. The sample data list around 51,000 distinct CDR3 sequences, and roughly 36% of these were observed just once. The top ten clones comprise about 9.2% of the sample.

A history of other malignancies or of prior chemotherapy or radiotherapy was absent in all patients, and node-negative disease was shown on CT and PET/CT in all patients. At each of two time points, about 6.1 milliliters of peripheral venous blood were collected into EDTA tubes. PBMCs were isolated by Ficoll-Paque Plus density-gradient centrifugation. Samples were stored at -80°C immediately after collection until analysis. The germline V gene supplies CDR1 SGHTA and CDR2 FQGNSA. Relative to germline, V is missing 0 bases and J is missing 4 bases, with 4 bases of the junction outside any gene match. Measured from the cysteine to the phenylalanine, the CDR3 is 15 residues long. The read is trimmed to its CDR3 DNA, 45 bases read in frame from base 1. What the work shows at the level of the full study, not this receptor alone: Post-SBRT Shannon entropy and its change from baseline were lower in patients who developed distant metastases; baseline Shannon entropy was not associated with metastases. None of the reported P values were adjusted for multiple comparisons. Whether the expanded TCR clones were tumor-specific was not determined. TRBV and TRBJ usage frequencies reportedly varied with metastasis status, involving two V genes at baseline and fewer than 10 V and two J genes after SBRT. After SBRT, the count of unique TCR clones dropped from a median of approximately 10,000 beforehand to more than 6,000 afterward (Wilcoxon paired P=0.011). The study was limited by its small cohort and short follow-up, and the findings require independent validation.

This clonotype was seen ten or more times. Its antigen remains undetermined. Base qualities are missing; no much larger clone stands one base away. The source of this sequence is a donor aged 50 or older with non-small cell lung cancer. The sample consisted of PBMCs, taken before or after stereotactic body radiation therapy (not recorded which). The sequence links TRBV7-2 to TRBJ2-3; 7 bases in the middle match TRBD2. At the DNA level, the sequence is TGTGCCAGCAGCTTAGCGGGAGGGCCCTCAGATACGCAGTATTTT. This encodes CASSLAGGPSDTQYF.